These 9 T cell receptor beta chains originate from one sample sequenced in a study of control samples from healthy donors and cancer patients. Here immunoSEQ multiplex PCR was the method, and the copy in TCRdb shows in-frame clones only, minus some. Here the sample spans roughly 120,000 clones, over 75% being singletons. The sample taken for sequencing was PBMCs. Receptor source: a woman aged 50 to 60 with colorectal cancer.

V and J are TRBV18 and TRBJ2-1; D perhaps matches TRBD2 (5 bases). CDR1 and CDR2 (germline): KGHSH, LQKENI. V lost 3 bases, J lost 7 bases, and 13 bases lay in between. This CDR3 is 14 amino acids long. CDR3 in amino acids: CASSPDLPGNEQFF. CDR3 in DNA: TGTGCCAGCTCACCGGACCTCCCGGGGAATGAGCAGTTCTTC.

This clone has a single count. The V gene is TRBV5-4, the J gene TRBJ1-3, with TRBD1 matching over 9 bases. Looked up from germline, CDR1 is SGHNT and CDR2 is YYREEE (reference sequence). The CDR3 consists of 17 residues. J gave up 0 bases and V 4 bases, and 8 bases lay outside the gene matches. The CDR3 sequence is CASSTGGPMFSGNTIYF. In DNA, the CDR3 is TGTGCCAGCAGCACAGGGGGCCCGATGTTCTCTGGAAACACCATATATTTT.

Only one count was recorded for this clone. The chain employs TRBV2 and TRBJ2-2; perhaps TRBD2 as D (6 bases). Trimming removed 4 bases at V and 5 bases at J, with 11 bases between. The CDR3 sequence is 14 residues long. Germline CDR1 reads SNHLY; CDR2 reads FYNNEI. The DNA for the CDR3 is TGTGCCAGCAGTGGGGGACGGGGGACCGGGGAGCTGTTTTTT. It codes for CASSGGRGTGELFF.

The chain joins TRBV18 to TRBJ1-1; D possibly corresponds to TRBD1 (5 bases). Germline CDR1 KGHSH, CDR2 LQKENI. V was pared by 4 bases and J by 2 bases, with 11 bases between. The CDR3 runs to 14 residues. CDR3 nucleotide sequence: TGTGCCAGCTCACTGTTAGGGGATAACACTGAAGCTTTCTTT. Its translation: CASSLLGDNTEAFF.

This CDR3 is CASSWQATDQPQHF. CDR3 DNA sequence: TGTGCCAGCAGCTGGCAGGCCACCGATCAGCCCCAGCATTTT. This rearrangement joins TRBV7-8 to TRBJ1-5; D uncertain. In germline, CDR1 is SGHVS, CDR2 FQNEAQ. This CDR3 region has 14 residues. V dropped 4 bases and J dropped 5 bases, with 12 bases sitting between them. The entire variable domain, with the rest obtained from reference TRBV7-8 and TRBJ1-5, is as follows: GAGVSQSPRYKVAKRGQDVALRCDPISGHVSLFWYQQALGQGPEFLTYFQNEAQLDKSGLPSDRFFAERPEGSVSTLKIQRTQQEDSAVYLCASSWQATDQPQHFGDGTRLSIL.

The V and J genes are TRBV27 and TRBJ1-1, with 7 bases matching TRBD1. V was clipped by 8 bases and J by 0 bases; unmatched bases: 9. CDR3 size: 15 residues. Germline V CDR1 and CDR2: MNHEY, SMNVEV (reference sequence). The CDR3 reads CASRQGRALNTEAFF. The CDR3 DNA is TGTGCCAGCCGACAGGGTCGAGCATTGAACACTGAAGCTTTCTTT.

V usage is TRBV4-1 and J usage is TRBJ1-2; D might be TRBD1 (5 bases). The CDR3 totals 16 residues. Trimming pared 0 bases from V and 4 bases from J, leaving 15 bases between. Germline V gene lookup returns CDR1 MGHRA and CDR2 YSYEKL. The CDR3 DNA reads TGCGCCAGCAGCCAAGATCGAGGGCAGGGTGGCTATGGCTACACCTTC. It encodes CASSQDRGQGGYGYTF.

The V gene is TRBV27, the J gene TRBJ1-1; 8 bases agree with TRBD1. The CDR3 consists of 15 residues. The junction had 8 bases not matched to a gene; V was cut back by 8 bases and J by 0 bases. Germline lookup yields CDR1 MNHEY and CDR2 SMNVEV (reference sequence). The DNA of the CDR3 is TGTGCCAGCCGAAGGACAGGGTCCCTGAACACTGAAGCTTTCTTT. Translation gives CASRRTGSLNTEAFF.

J is TRBJ2-7 and V is TRBV28; 10 nucleotides match TRBD1. This CDR3 has 15 residues. CDR1 and CDR2 from the germline V gene are MDHEN and SYDVKM. The ends lost 6 bases at V and 3 bases at J; junction bases unmatched: 8. CDR3 DNA: TGTGCCAGCAGCGAGACCGGGACAGGGGTCTACGAGCAGTACTTC. It translates to CASSETGTGVYEQYF.